These 20 T cell receptor beta chains were all obtained from the same sample, sequenced in a study of cytomegalovirus exposure and HLA in healthy donors. Vbeta (60) and Jbeta (13) primers were used in the PCR. Profiled with immunoSEQ multiplex PCR; TCRdb holds only in-frame clones, not every one. The sample includes 150,000 to 200,000 clones, around 85% of them seen just once. Sequencing was done on a sample of PBMCs. The receptor source for this set is a man between 18 and 35 years old in good health and CMV-seropositive.

J is TRBJ2-7 and V is TRBV5-4, with TRBD1 as a possible D gene (5 bases). This CDR3 comprises 13 residues. The V and J ends lost 4 bases and 6 bases respectively, with 14 bases between them. Germline CDR1 and CDR2: SGHNT and YYREEE (reference sequence). The CDR3 DNA sequence: TGTGCCAGCAGCCCCGGGCCTCAGGGCGAGCAGTACTTC. This codes for CASSPGPQGEQYF. The full variable domain, rest sourced from reference TRBV5-4 and TRBJ2-7, is ETGVTQSPTHLIKTRGQQVTLRCSSQSGHNTVSWYQQALGQGPQFIFQYYREEENGRGNFPPRFSGLQFPNYSSELNVNALELDDSALYLCASSPGPQGEQYFGPGTRLTVT.

The V call is TRBV18, the J call TRBJ1-1; D gene ambiguous. Trimming took 3 bases from V and 2 from J, leaving 10 bases between them. Per the germline V gene, CDR1 is KGHSH and CDR2 is LQKENI. The CDR3 totals 14 residues. The CDR3 coding sequence is TGTGCCAGCTCACCGGCGGGGATAAACACTGAAGCTTTCTTT. The encoded protein is CASSPAGINTEAFF.

The rearrangement links TRBV9 to TRBJ2-3; a possible D gene is TRBD2 (7 bases). The CDR3 covers 19 residues. V was pared by 4 bases and J by 0 bases, with 24 bases between. Germline lookup yields CDR1 SGDLS and CDR2 YYNGEE. The DNA of the CDR3 is TGTGCCAGCAGCACCCGGGGGGCTCACCGCTATCGTAGCACAGATACGCAGTATTTT. Protein product: CASSTRGAHRYRSTDTQYF.

This clone turned up a few times. The chain combines TRBV28 with TRBJ1-4; weak D call: TRBD1 (5 bases). The V and J ends lost 7 bases and 7 bases respectively, with 16 bases between them. CDR1 MDHEN and CDR2 SYDVKM come from the germline V gene. This CDR3 region has 14 residues. The CDR3 coding sequence is TGTGCCAGCACCTTGGGGGGGACGGGTGAAAAACTGTTTTTT. Translated: CASTLGGTGEKLFF.

The rearrangement links TRBV9 to TRBJ2-2; TRBD2 matches 8 bases. The CDR3 covers 15 residues. CDR1 SGDLS and CDR2 YYNGEE come from the germline V gene. The J segment lost 2 bases and the V segment lost 2 bases, leaving 2 bases of the junction unmatched. In DNA, the CDR3 is TGTGCCAGCAGCGTTAGCGGGGTAAACACCGGGGAGCTGTTTTTT. Encoded protein: CASSVSGVNTGELFF. The variable domain in full, completed from reference TRBV9 and TRBJ2-2, reads DSGVTQTPKHLITATGQRVTLRCSPRSGDLSVYWYQQSLDQGLQFLIQYYNGEERAKGNILERFSAQQFPDLHSELNLSSLELGDSALYFCASSVSGVNTGELFFGEGSRLTVL.

CDR3 DNA: TGTGCCAGCACCTTGGGGGGATCGCAAGAGACCCAGTACTTC. This sequence encodes CASTLGGSQETQYF. The J gene is TRBJ2-5, the V gene TRBV7-3; possible D gene TRBD2, 6 bases. CDR3 length equals 14 residues. V lost 7 bases and J lost 2, with 14 bases in between. Germline assignment: CDR1 SGHTA and CDR2 FQGTGA.

As regards this clone: Distinct nucleotide sequences in the sample also encode this CDR3. This chain uses TRBV9 with TRBJ2-1; D gene unclear. Trimming left V 2 bases short and J 3 bases short, with 6 bases between. From germline, CDR1 is SGDLS and CDR2 YYNGEE. This CDR3 is 13 amino acids long. The CDR3 nucleotides are TGTGCCAGCAGCGTGGCTAGCTACAATGAGCAGTTCTTC. Translated, it gives CASSVASYNEQFF. Looking up the rest from reference TRBV9 and TRBJ2-1 gives the full variable domain: DSGVTQTPKHLITATGQRVTLRCSPRSGDLSVYWYQQSLDQGLQFLIQYYNGEERAKGNILERFSAQQFPDLHSELNLSSLELGDSALYFCASSVASYNEQFFGPGTRLTVL.

The chain recombines TRBV7-8 with TRBJ1-1, with 7 positions matching TRBD1. Germline CDR1 reads SGHVS; CDR2 reads FQNEAQ. The CDR3 has 16 residues. J was trimmed by 4 bases and V by 6 bases; bases with no gene match: 14. CDR3 amino acids: CASSRTMRQGSTEAFF. The CDR3 nucleotides are TGTGCCAGCAGTCGGACAATGAGACAGGGATCCACTGAAGCTTTCTTT. The full variable domain, in which reference TRBV7-8 and TRBJ1-1 provide the parts outside the CDR3, is GAGVSQSPRYKVAKRGQDVALRCDPISGHVSLFWYQQALGQGPEFLTYFQNEAQLDKSGLPSDRFFAERPEGSVSTLKIQRTQQEDSAVYLCASSRTMRQGSTEAFFGQGTRLTVV.

This clone came up many times. The genes are TRBV5-1 and TRBJ2-1; no definite D call. Trimming took 0 bases from V and 5 from J, leaving 9 bases between them. Germline CDR1 reads SGHRS; CDR2 reads YFSETQ. This CDR3 region has 14 residues. The CDR3 DNA follows: TGCGCCAGCAGCTTGGTTCTAGTTAACAATGAGCAGTTCTTC. Its translation: CASSLVLVNNEQFF.

V is TRBV9 and J is TRBJ2-7, with TRBD2 identical over 7 bases. The trim removed 2 bases at V and 0 bases at J, leaving 8 bases unmatched. The CDR3 is 16 amino acids. CDR1 and CDR2 (germline): SGDLS, YYNGEE. The CDR3 nucleotides read TGTGCCAGCAGCGTGGAGCGGGATTCGAGCTCCTACGAGCAGTACTTC. Translated, it gives CASSVERDSSSYEQYF.

J is TRBJ1-5 and V is TRBV18; no reliable D call. Germline CDR1 reads KGHSH; CDR2 reads LQKENI. The CDR3 runs to 15 residues. The V and J ends lost 2 bases and 3 bases respectively, with 11 bases between them. The CDR3 spells CASSPARLDNQPQHF. The CDR3 coding sequence is TGTGCCAGCTCACCAGCGAGACTAGACAATCAGCCCCAGCATTTT.

This chain uses TRBV5-1 with TRBJ2-5, with 7 positions matching TRBD1. Germline values: CDR1 SGHRS, CDR2 YFSETQ. Germline trimming cut 2 bases from V and 5 bases from J; bases unmatched to any gene: 3. This CDR3 region has 13 residues. The CDR3 loop reads CASSLQGTETQYF. The CDR3 DNA sequence: TGCGCCAGCAGCTTACAGGGGACGGAGACCCAGTACTTC.

The chain has TRBV19 and TRBJ1-1; the D gene is possibly TRBD1 (5 bases). The CDR3 consists of 17 residues. V lost 3 bases to trimming and J lost 0 bases, with 17 bases between them. Germline CDR1 is LNHDA and CDR2 is SQIVND (reference sequence). The CDR3 sequence is CASSILGGIPMNTEAFF. CDR3 sequence (DNA): TGTGCCAGTAGTATCCTGGGGGGGATCCCAATGAACACTGAAGCTTTCTTT.

The chain recombines TRBV9 with TRBJ2-6, with 7 bases matching TRBD1. The V gene end was trimmed by 0 bases and the J gene end by 4 bases; junction bases not matched to a gene: 10. The length of the CDR3 is 18 residues. Germline CDR1 and CDR2: SGDLS and YYNGEE. The CDR3 sequence is CASSVGQGPTGGANVLTF. The CDR3 DNA reads as TGTGCCAGCAGCGTAGGACAGGGCCCCACTGGGGGGGCCAACGTCCTGACTTTC.

In this sample, this clone turned up once. This chain connects TRBV5-1 to TRBJ2-2; 9 bases map to TRBD1. CDR3 length: 14 residues. Germline trimming cut 4 bases from V and 7 bases from J; bases unmatched to any gene: 5. Germline CDR1 reads SGHRS; CDR2 reads YFSETQ. CDR3 region: CASSPQGASGELFF. CDR3 nucleotides: TGCGCCAGCAGCCCACAGGGGGCGAGCGGGGAGCTGTTTTTT. The whole variable domain, filled in from reference TRBV5-1 and TRBJ2-2, reads KAGVTQTPRYLIKTRGQQVTLSCSPISGHRSVSWYQQTPGQGLQFLFEYFSETQRNKGNFPGRFSGRQFSNSRSEMNVSTLELGDSALYLCASSPQGASGELFFGEGSRLTVL.

This clone was detected only once. The J gene is TRBJ2-1, the V gene TRBV6-1; 9 bases line up with TRBD2. The V gene's germline CDR1 is MNHNS and CDR2 SASEGT. This CDR3 comprises 15 residues. Trimming took 4 bases from V and 4 from J; bases not matched to a gene: 5. CDR3 protein: CASSAPSGTYNEQFF. In DNA form, the CDR3 reads TGTGCCAGCAGTGCCCCTAGCGGGACTTACAATGAGCAGTTCTTC.

This rearrangement joins TRBV25-1 to TRBJ2-3; D uncertain. This CDR3 is 11 amino acids long. CDR1 is MGHDK and CDR2 is SYGVNS in the germline V gene. Trimming pared 4 bases from V and 6 bases from J, leaving 5 bases between. CDR3 region: CASSGGDTQYF. The CDR3, as DNA: TGTGCCAGCAGTGGAGGTGATACGCAGTATTTT.

This chain joins TRBV7-2 and TRBJ2-7, with 7 bases that match TRBD1. The CDR3 runs 13 residues. V was clipped by 6 bases and J by 3 bases; unmatched bases: 5. From germline, CDR1 is SGHTA and CDR2 FQGNSA. In DNA form, the CDR3 reads TGTGCCAGCAGTTACACAGGGGACTACGAGCAGTACTTC. The encoded protein is CASSYTGDYEQYF.

The count of this clone is one. This rearrangement joins TRBV2 to TRBJ2-2; 10 positions agree with TRBD2. Germline V gene sequence: CDR1 SNHLY, CDR2 FYNNEI. V lost 10 bases and J lost 2; bases outside the gene matches: 4. This CDR3 is 14 amino acids long. CDR3 region: CAIRTSGNTGELFF. The CDR3 DNA reads TGTGCCATTCGGACTAGCGGTAACACCGGGGAGCTGTTTTTT.

This chain joins TRBV6-1 and TRBJ1-5; a weak D match, TRBD1 (6 bases). Trimming took 2 bases from V and 4 from J, leaving 15 bases between them. The length of the CDR3 is 16 residues. Germline V lookup: CDR1 MNHNS, CDR2 SASEGT. CDR3 nucleotides: TGTGCCAGCAGTGAAATGGGGGCAGGCTTAAATCAGCCCCAGCATTTT. Residues: CASSEMGAGLNQPQHF.